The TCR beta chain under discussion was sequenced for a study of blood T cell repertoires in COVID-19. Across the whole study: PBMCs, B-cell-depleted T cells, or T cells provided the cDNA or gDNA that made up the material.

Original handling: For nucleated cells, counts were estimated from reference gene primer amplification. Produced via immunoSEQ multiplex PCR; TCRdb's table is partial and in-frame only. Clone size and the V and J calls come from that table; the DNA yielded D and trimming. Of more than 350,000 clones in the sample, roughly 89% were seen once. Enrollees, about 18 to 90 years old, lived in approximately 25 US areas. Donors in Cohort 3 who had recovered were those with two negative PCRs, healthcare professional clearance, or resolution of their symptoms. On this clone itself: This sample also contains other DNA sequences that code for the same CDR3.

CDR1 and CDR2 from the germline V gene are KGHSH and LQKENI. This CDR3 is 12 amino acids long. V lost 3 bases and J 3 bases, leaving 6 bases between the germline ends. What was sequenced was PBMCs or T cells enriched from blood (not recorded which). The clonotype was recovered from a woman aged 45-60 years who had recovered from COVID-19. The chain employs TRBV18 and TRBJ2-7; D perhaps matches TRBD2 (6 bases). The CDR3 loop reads CASSPGSYEQYF. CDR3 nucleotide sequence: TGTGCCAGCTCACCCGGGAGCTACGAGCAGTACTTC.